This T cell receptor beta chain appears in the sequencing data of a study of T cells after posttransplantation cyclophosphamide. Study-wide points: TRB clonality was highly associated with recipient CMV seropositivity and reactivation. Blood and skin or GI T cell repertoires showed limited TRB overlap.

As regards this clone: What it binds is unknown.

The method was immunoSEQ multiplex PCR; TCRdb's version includes in-frame clones alone and lacks a portion of them. Seen here are around 66,000 clones, around 95% observed once, and the top ten hold approximately 2.7%. V lost 7 bases, J lost 7 bases, and 18 bases stayed unmatched. The CDR3 is made up of 16 amino acids. From germline, CDR1 is MNHEY and CDR2 SMNVEV (reference sequence). V gene TRBV27 combines with J gene TRBJ2-7; 8 nucleotides line up with TRBD1. Input material: PBMCs. The TCR originated in a woman aged 25 to 39 in good health and a related stem cell transplant donor. The DNA of the CDR3 is TGTGCCAGCACCCCCAGGGGGACAGGAGCTTTTAGGGAGCAGTACTTC. Its translation: CASTPRGTGAFREQYF.